This T cell receptor (beta chain) was obtained from a study of T cells in Graves' hyperthyroidism and ophthalmopathy. Amplified TCR beta CDR3 regions derived from RNA transcripts. Using the HTBI primer set, a first-round RT-PCR was run on the TCR CDR3. TCRdb re-derived calls from the multiplex PCR reads in MiXCR, one entry per CDR3 protein. There are fewer than 750,000 distinct CDR3 sequences in the sample; 14% to 15% occur only once, and 3.5% to 4.5% lies in the top ten. With V trimmed by 6 bases and J by 2 bases, 4 bases remained unmatched. Germline assignment: CDR1 SQVTM and CDR2 ANQGSEA. The CDR3 is 14 amino acids. This clonotype has a count of ten or more.

The rearrangement links TRBV29-1 to TRBJ1-2; 12 nucleotides line up with TRBD1. Sequenced input: blood. This receptor was obtained from a woman aged 40 to 49 with Graves' ophthalmopathy. CDR3 sequence reads: CSVGDRGQNYGYTF. The CDR3 DNA is TGCAGCGTCGGGGACAGGGGGCAGAACTATGGCTACACCTTC. The entire variable domain, with the rest obtained from reference TRBV29-1 and TRBJ1-2, is as follows: SAVISQKPSRDICQRGTSLTIQCQVDSQVTMMFWYRQQPGQSLTLIATANQGSEATYESGFVIDKFPISRPNLTFSTLTVSNMSPEDSSIYLCSVGDRGQNYGYTFGSGTRLTVV.